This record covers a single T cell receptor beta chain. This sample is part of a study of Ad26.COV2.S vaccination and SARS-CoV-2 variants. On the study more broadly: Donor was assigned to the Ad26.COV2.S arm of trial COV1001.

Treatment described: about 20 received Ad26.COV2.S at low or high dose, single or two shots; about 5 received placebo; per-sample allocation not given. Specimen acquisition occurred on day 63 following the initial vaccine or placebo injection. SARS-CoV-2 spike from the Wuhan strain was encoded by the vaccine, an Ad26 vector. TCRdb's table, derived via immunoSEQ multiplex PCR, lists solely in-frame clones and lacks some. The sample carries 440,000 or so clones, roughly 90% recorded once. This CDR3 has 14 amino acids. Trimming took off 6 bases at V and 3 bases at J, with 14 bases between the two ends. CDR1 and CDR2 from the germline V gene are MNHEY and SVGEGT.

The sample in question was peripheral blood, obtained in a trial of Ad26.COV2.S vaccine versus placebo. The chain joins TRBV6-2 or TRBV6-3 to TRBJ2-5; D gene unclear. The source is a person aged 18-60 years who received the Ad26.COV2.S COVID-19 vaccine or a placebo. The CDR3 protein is CASSYTGTEETQYF. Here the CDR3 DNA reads TGTGCCAGCAGCTATACCGGAACCGAAGAGACCCAGTACTTC.